The sequence of this TCR beta chain was determined in a study of beta chain features in type 1 diabetes. CDR3 length: 17 amino acids. Germline V gene sequence: CDR1 MDHEN, CDR2 SYDVKM. Deletions cut 4 bases from V and 0 bases from J, with 13 bases between. This clone was observed a handful of times. The target antigen is unknown. Every isolated RNA sample was fully reverse transcribed, so sequencing captured expressed TCRB transcripts. Measured with immunoSEQ multiplex PCR; TCRdb has only the in-frame clones, and not every one. The sample lists roughly 300,000 clones; 7.5% to 9% were seen once. Broader study findings: In type 1 diabetes patients, VDJ junctions had fewer insertions; deletions at these junctions were more frequent. Healthy donors had naive, central memory and Treg TCRB repertoires that appeared less similar than those seen among patients.

Material: central memory CD4+ T cells from blood. This sequence originates from a woman younger than 35 in good health. V and J are TRBV28 and TRBJ2-6, with D tentatively TRBD1 (6 bases). The CDR3 spells CASSSPGQRSGANVLTF. The CDR3 DNA follows: TGTGCCAGCAGTTCGCCGGGACAACGCTCTGGGGCCAACGTCCTGACTTTC. Based on the CDR3 plus reference TRBV28 and TRBJ2-6, the full variable domain is DVKVTQSSRYLVKRTGEKVFLECVQDMDHENMFWYRQDPGLGLRLIYFSYDVKMKEKGDIPEGYSVSREKKERFSLILESASTNQTSMYLCASSSPGQRSGANVLTFGAGSRLTVL.